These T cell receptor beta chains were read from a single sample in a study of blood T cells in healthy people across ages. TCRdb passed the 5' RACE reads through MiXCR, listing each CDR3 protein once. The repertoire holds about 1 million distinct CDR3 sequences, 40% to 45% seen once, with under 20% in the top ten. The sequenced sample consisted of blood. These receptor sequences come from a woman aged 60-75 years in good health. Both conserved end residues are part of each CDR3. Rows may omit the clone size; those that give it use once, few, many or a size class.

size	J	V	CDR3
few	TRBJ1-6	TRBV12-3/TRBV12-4	CASSAGTGRLSPLHF
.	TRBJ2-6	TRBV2	CASRAEPSGANVLTF
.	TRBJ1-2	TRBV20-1	CSAPVANYGHTF
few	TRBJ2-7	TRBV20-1	CSARDRFGGQGYEQYF
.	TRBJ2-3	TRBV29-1	CSVEEVGQRTDTQYF
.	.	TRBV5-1	CASSLRLAGAEETQYF
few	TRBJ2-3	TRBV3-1	CASSRLPSGLAGVVGTDTQYF
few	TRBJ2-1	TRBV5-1	CASSLKLASYNEQFF
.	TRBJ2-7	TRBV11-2	CASSLVFPRTGGFYDEQYF
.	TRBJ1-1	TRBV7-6	CASTLRQGATEAFF
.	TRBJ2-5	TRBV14	CASSQRLAGVSLPDLQETQYF
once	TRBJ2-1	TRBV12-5	CASGLVVGTSGNEQFF
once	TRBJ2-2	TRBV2	CASEVANTGELFF
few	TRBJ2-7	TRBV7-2	CASSLESSSGMREQYF
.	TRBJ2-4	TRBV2	CASMGGLAKNIQYF
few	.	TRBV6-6	CASSNRQGSNEQYF
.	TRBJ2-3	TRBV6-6	CASSYALVPDTQYF